This passage covers 19 T cell receptor beta chains from one sample sequenced in a study of T cells in Graves' hyperthyroidism and ophthalmopathy. RNA transcripts were the template for amplifying TCR beta CDR3 regions. RT-PCR in the first round (using the HTBI primer set) targeted the TCR CDR3. TCRdb redid the calling of the multiplex PCR reads with MiXCR, one entry per CDR3 protein. Altogether 730,000 or so distinct CDR3 sequences are present, roughly a sixth being singletons, with the ten largest covering over 15%. Sequenced material: blood. These receptors were obtained from a woman in her forties or fifties with Graves' hyperthyroidism that later progressed to Graves' ophthalmopathy.

The sample holds a few counts of this clonotype. The chain links TRBV2 to TRBJ2-2, with 7 nucleotides matching TRBD1. Germline V gene data show CDR1 as SNHLY and CDR2 as FYNNEI. J gave up 6 bases and V 7 bases, and 14 bases lay outside the gene matches. The CDR3 has 16 residues. The CDR3 region has the DNA TGTGCCAGCAAAGATTCGAAACAGGGGCTTCCCGGGGAGCTGTTTTTT. This sequence encodes CASKDSKQGLPGELFF.

This clonotype was detected many times. The rearrangement links TRBV20-1 to TRBJ1-1, with unresolved D. Germline CDR1 is DFQATT and CDR2 is SNEGSKA (reference sequence). Trimming pared 8 bases from V and 7 bases from J, leaving 11 bases between. The CDR3 runs 10 residues. Written as DNA, the CDR3 is TGCAGTATAGGCGAGGTTGAAGCTTTCTTT. Translating it yields CSIGEVEAFF.

This clonotype was seen only a few times. The rearrangement joins TRBV6-2 or TRBV6-3 to TRBJ2-5; D possibly corresponds to TRBD2 (5 bases). Germline V gives CDR1 MNHEY, CDR2 SVGEGT. The germline V and J ends were trimmed by 6 bases and 0 bases, with 8 bases remaining between them. The CDR3 is 13 residues long. The CDR3 region has the DNA TGTGCCAGCAGGGTCGGGGACCAAGAGACCCAGTACTTC. It is translated as CASRVGDQETQYF.

This clonotype was detected a few times. This chain connects TRBV5-5 to TRBJ1-3; D is ambiguous. The CDR3 length is 13 residues. V dropped 3 bases and J dropped 4 bases, with 8 bases sitting between them. Per germline, CDR1 SGHKS and CDR2 YYEKEE (reference sequence). CDR3 in amino acids: CASSSLFGNTIYF. The CDR3 bases are TGTGCCAGCAGCTCCTTGTTCGGAAACACCATATATTTT.

This clonotype was picked up a small number of times. V is TRBV3-1 and J is TRBJ1-6; 9 nucleotides line up with TRBD1. There are 16 residues in the CDR3. Germline CDR1 reads LGHDT; CDR2 reads YNNKEL (reference sequence). V dropped 5 bases and J dropped 6; count of bases not matched to a gene: 8. CDR3 coding DNA: TGTGCCAGCAGCTCCCGGACAGGGGCCCGTAATTCACCCCTCCACTTT. Translating gives CASSSRTGARNSPLHF.

The V call is TRBV5-5, the J call TRBJ1-5; 7 bases are shared with TRBD1. Germline loops: CDR1 SGHKS, CDR2 YYEKEE (reference sequence). Trimming cost V 3 bases and J 5 bases; bases outside gene matches: 17. The length of the CDR3 is 18 residues. The CDR3 nucleotides are TGTGCCAGCAGCTCCCATTCACGTTTACAGGGGTGGTATCAGCCCCAGCATTTT. It specifies CASSSHSRLQGWYQPQHF.

In its sample, this clonotype was seen a few times. This chain connects TRBV12-3 or TRBV12-4 to TRBJ1-5, with D possibly TRBD1 on 6 matching bases. This CDR3 comprises 16 residues. Trimming pared 6 bases from V and 6 bases from J, leaving 21 bases between. The CDR3 DNA reads as TGTGCCAGCAGCCCCGCCTCCGGGGGCGGAGGTCAGCCCCAGCATTTT. It yields the protein CASSPASGGGGQPQHF.

This clonotype was detected many times. The gene calls are TRBV11-2 and TRBJ2-1, with TRBD2 matching 7 bases. With V trimmed by 6 bases and J by 6 bases, 8 bases remained unmatched. CDR3 size: 14 residues. Germline CDR1 SGHAT, CDR2 FQNNGV. The CDR3 sequence is CASSSGLGFNEQFF. CDR3 DNA sequence: TGTGCCAGCAGTTCAGGACTAGGGTTCAATGAGCAGTTCTTC. Using reference TRBV11-2 and TRBJ2-1 for the parts outside the CDR3, the full variable domain is EAGVAQSPRYKIIEKRQSVAFWCNPISGHATLYWYQQILGQGPKLLIQFQNNGVVDDSQLPKDRFSAERLKGVDSTLKIQPAKLEDSAVYLCASSSGLGFNEQFFGPGTRLTVL.

As for this clonotype: One end of the junction is discordant with germline, which a read error may explain. The V and J genes are TRBV7-9 and TRBJ2-3; D is undetermined. The CDR3 is made up of 15 amino acids. In germline, CDR1 is SEHNR, CDR2 FQNEAQ (reference sequence). The CDR3 sequence is CASSLGDSFLDTQYF. CDR3 DNA sequence: TGTGCCAGCAGTTTAGGTGACTCTTTTCTTGATACGCAGTATTTT. Filled out from reference TRBV7-9 and TRBJ2-3, the complete variable domain reads DTGVSQNPRHKITKRGQNVTFRCDPISEHNRLYWYRQTLGQGPEFLTYFQNEAQLEKSRLLSDRFSAERPKGSFSTLEIQRTEQGDSAMYLCASSLGDSFLDTQYFGPGTRLTVL.

The table lists this clonotype with many counts. The rearrangement uses TRBV15 and TRBJ1-2; perhaps TRBD1 as D (5 bases). Trimming removed 5 bases at V and 2 bases at J, with 12 bases between. Looked up from germline, CDR1 is LNHNV and CDR2 is YYDKDF (reference sequence). CDR3 length: 14 amino acids. Written as DNA, the CDR3 is TGTGCCACCAGCCCCGTTGGGGCGAACTATGGCTACACCTTC. Amino acids: CATSPVGANYGYTF.

This clonotype came up once. This chain joins TRBV12-3 or TRBV12-4 and TRBJ1-5; TRBD1 might be the D (5 bases). Trimming took off 3 bases at V and 4 bases at J, with 16 bases between the two ends. The CDR3 has 16 amino acids. The CDR3 DNA reads as TGTGCCAGCAGTTTTTCCGGGACGGACTTGAATCAGCCCCAGCATTTT. Amino acids: CASSFSGTDLNQPQHF.

This clonotype was seen more than once but under ten times. The gene calls are TRBV6-1 and TRBJ2-3, with D maybe TRBD1 (5 bases). V gave up 2 bases and J gave up 4 bases, with 10 bases separating them. The CDR3 length is 14 residues. The germline CDR1 and CDR2 sequences are MNHNS and SASEGT. CDR3: CASSERRDPDTQYF. CDR3 DNA: TGTGCCAGCAGTGAACGCAGGGATCCAGATACGCAGTATTTT.

This clonotype has at least ten counts. This chain links TRBV5-1 with TRBJ2-5; 7 positions agree with TRBD2. From germline, CDR1 is SGHRS and CDR2 YFSETQ. The length of the CDR3 is 13 residues. J gave up 2 bases and V 6 bases, and 4 bases lay outside the gene matches. CDR3 bases: TGCGCCAGCACGCCGGGGGGACAAGAGACCCAGTACTTC. Its protein product is CASTPGGQETQYF.

This clonotype has ten or more counts. The chain uses TRBV3-1 and TRBJ1-2; the match to TRBD1 covers 7 bases. Trimming removed 4 bases from V and 3 bases from J; junction bases left unmatched: 5. This CDR3 spans 14 amino acids. Germline assignment: CDR1 LGHDT and CDR2 YNNKEL (reference sequence). Written as DNA, the CDR3 is TGTGCCAGCAGCCTGGGACAGATGCACTATGGCTACACCTTC. Amino acids: CASSLGQMHYGYTF. The entire variable domain, with the rest obtained from reference TRBV3-1 and TRBJ1-2, is as follows: DTAVSQTPKYLVTQMGNDKSIKCEQNLGHDTMYWYKQDSKKFLKIMFSYNNKELIINETVPNRFSPKSPDKAHLNLHINSLELGDSAVYFCASSLGQMHYGYTFGSGTRLTVV.

This clonotype turned up a few times. The V and J genes are TRBV25-1 and TRBJ2-2; 7 nucleotides align to TRBD1. CDR1 is MGHDK and CDR2 is SYGVNS in the germline V gene. V dropped 3 bases and J dropped 7; count of bases not matched to a gene: 5. CDR3 length: 14 residues. This chain's CDR3 is CASSDYRGGGELFF. CDR3 nucleotides: TGTGCCAGCAGTGACTACAGGGGTGGCGGGGAGCTGTTTTTT.

CDR3 bases: TGTGCCAGCAGCGCCATCCTTACCGCCTATAATGAAAAACTGTTTTTT. It is translated as CASSAILTAYNEKLFF. The chain joins TRBV7-9 to TRBJ1-4; D unresolved. The V gene's germline CDR1 is SEHNR and CDR2 FQNEAQ (reference sequence). The CDR3 loop spans 16 amino acids. V shed 5 bases and J shed 4 bases, with 17 bases lying between them. Based on the CDR3 plus reference TRBV7-9 and TRBJ1-4, the full variable domain is DTGVSQNPRHKITKRGQNVTFRCDPISEHNRLYWYRQTLGQGPEFLTYFQNEAQLEKSRLLSDRFSAERPKGSFSTLEIQRTEQGDSAMYLCASSAILTAYNEKLFFGSGTQLSVL.

This clonotype occurred a few times. For the CDR3, the DNA is TGCGCCAGCAGCTTGGGTACACCCCAAGAGACCCAGTACTTC. This sequence encodes CASSLGTPQETQYF. The chain is built from TRBV5-1 and TRBJ2-5, with unresolved D. The CDR3 is 14 residues long. CDR1 is SGHRS, CDR2 YFSETQ, per germline. V lost 0 bases and J 1 base, leaving 7 bases between the germline ends. The variable domain in full, completed from reference TRBV5-1 and TRBJ2-5, reads KAGVTQTPRYLIKTRGQQVTLSCSPISGHRSVSWYQQTPGQGLQFLFEYFSETQRNKGNFPGRFSGRQFSNSRSEMNVSTLELGDSALYLCASSLGTPQETQYFGPGTRLLVL.

This chain connects TRBV7-2 to TRBJ1-6; 7 nucleotides align to TRBD1. CDR1 and CDR2 (germline): SGHTA, FQGNSA. The CDR3 extends over 18 amino acids. The ends lost 5 bases at V and 3 bases at J; junction bases unmatched: 13. The CDR3 region is CASSPGQRTVGYNSPLHF. Here the CDR3 DNA reads TGTGCCAGCAGCCCGGGACAGCGGACAGTAGGCTATAATTCACCCCTCCACTTT.

The chain combines TRBV29-1 with TRBJ1-2; D might be TRBD1 (6 bases). The CDR3 is 13 residues long. The ends were cut back, 4 bases at V and 2 bases at J, with 11 bases in the middle. Germline CDR1 SQVTM, CDR2 ANQGSEA. The CDR3 here is CSVGSTGNYGYTF. CDR3 DNA sequence: TGCAGCGTTGGGAGCACAGGGAACTATGGCTACACCTTC.